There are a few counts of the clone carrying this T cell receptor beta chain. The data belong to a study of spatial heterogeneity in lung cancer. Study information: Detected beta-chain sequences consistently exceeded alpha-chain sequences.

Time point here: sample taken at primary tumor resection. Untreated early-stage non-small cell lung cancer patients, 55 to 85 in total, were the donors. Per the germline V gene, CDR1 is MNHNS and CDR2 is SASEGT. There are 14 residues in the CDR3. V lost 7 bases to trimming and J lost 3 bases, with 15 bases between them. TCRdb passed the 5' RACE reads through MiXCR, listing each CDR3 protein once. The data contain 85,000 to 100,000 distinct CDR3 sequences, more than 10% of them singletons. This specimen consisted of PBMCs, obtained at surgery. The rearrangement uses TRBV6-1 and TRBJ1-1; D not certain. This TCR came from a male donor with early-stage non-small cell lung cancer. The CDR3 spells CASTPRSGDTEAFF. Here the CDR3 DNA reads TGTGCCAGCACCCCTAGGAGTGGAGACACTGAAGCTTTCTTT.